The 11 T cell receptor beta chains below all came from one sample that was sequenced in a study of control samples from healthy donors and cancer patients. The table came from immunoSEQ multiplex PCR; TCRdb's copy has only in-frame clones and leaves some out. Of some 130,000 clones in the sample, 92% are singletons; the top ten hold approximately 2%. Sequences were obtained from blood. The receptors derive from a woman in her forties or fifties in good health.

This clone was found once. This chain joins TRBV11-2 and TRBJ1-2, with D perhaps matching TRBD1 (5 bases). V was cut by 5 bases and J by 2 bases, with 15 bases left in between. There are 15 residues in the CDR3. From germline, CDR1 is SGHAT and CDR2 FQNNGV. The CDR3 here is CASSPSLGVNYGYTF. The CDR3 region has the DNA TGTGCCAGCAGCCCCAGCTTGGGGGTGAACTATGGCTACACCTTC.

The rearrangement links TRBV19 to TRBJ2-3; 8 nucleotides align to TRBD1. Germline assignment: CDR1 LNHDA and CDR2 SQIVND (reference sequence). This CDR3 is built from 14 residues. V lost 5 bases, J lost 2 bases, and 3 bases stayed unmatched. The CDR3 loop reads CASSGQGFTDTQYF. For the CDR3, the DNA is TGTGCCAGTAGTGGACAGGGCTTCACAGATACGCAGTATTTT. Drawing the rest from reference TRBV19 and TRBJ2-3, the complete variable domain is DGGITQSPKYLFRKEGQNVTLSCEQNLNHDAMYWYRQDPGQGLRLIYYSQIVNDFQKGDIAEGYSVSREKKESFPLTVTSAQKNPTAFYLCASSGQGFTDTQYFGPGTRLTVL.

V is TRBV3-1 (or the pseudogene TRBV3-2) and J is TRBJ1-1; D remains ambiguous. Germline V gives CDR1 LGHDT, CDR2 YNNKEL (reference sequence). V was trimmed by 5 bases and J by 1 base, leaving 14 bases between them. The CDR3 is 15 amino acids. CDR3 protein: CASSSLTWGNTEAFF. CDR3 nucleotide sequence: TGTGCCAGCAGCTCCCTCACGTGGGGGAACACTGAAGCTTTCTTT.

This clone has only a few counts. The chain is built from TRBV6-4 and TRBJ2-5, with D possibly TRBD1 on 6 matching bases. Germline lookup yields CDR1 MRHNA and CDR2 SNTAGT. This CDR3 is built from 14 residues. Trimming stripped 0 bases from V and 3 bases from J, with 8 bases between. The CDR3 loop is CASSDSGDKETQYF. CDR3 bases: TGTGCCAGCAGTGACTCAGGGGACAAAGAGACCCAGTACTTC.

The CDR3 here is CASSGGLLAGYSSSYEQYF. The CDR3 nucleotides read TGTGCCAGCAGTGGGGGGTTACTAGCGGGATATTCCTCATCCTACGAGCAGTACTTC. This rearrangement joins TRBV2 to TRBJ2-7; TRBD2 agrees at 10 bases. Germline assignment: CDR1 SNHLY and CDR2 FYNNEI. The V segment lost 4 bases and the J segment 1 base; nucleotides outside the gene matches: 16. This CDR3 region has 19 residues.

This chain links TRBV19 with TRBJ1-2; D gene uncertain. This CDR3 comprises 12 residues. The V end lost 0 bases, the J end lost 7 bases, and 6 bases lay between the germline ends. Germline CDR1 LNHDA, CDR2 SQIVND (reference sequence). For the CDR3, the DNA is TGTGCCAGTAGTATAGAAGGGATTGGCTACACCTTC. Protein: CASSIEGIGYTF.

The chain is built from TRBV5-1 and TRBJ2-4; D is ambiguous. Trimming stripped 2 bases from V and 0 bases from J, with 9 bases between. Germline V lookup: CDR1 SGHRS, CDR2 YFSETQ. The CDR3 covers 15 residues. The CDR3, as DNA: TGCGCCAGCAGCTTACCCAGTCTAGCCAAAAACATTCAGTACTTC. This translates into CASSLPSLAKNIQYF.

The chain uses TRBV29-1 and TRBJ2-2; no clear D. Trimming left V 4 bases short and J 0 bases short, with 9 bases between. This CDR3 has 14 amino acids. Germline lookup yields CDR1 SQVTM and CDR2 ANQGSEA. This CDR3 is CSVARQSNTGELFF. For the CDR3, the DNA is TGCAGCGTTGCGCGGCAGTCGAACACCGGGGAGCTGTTTTTT.

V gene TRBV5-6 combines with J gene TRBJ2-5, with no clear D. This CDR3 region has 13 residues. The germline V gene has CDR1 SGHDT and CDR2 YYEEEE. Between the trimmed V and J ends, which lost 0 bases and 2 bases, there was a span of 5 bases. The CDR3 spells CASSLGPQETQYF. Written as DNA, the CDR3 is TGTGCCAGCAGCTTGGGGCCGCAAGAGACCCAGTACTTC.

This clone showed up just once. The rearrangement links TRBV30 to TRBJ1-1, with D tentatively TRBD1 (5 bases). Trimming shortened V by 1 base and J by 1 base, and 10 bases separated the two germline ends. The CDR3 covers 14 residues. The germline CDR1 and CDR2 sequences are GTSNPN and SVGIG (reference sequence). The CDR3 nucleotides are TGTGCCTGGAGTGAGGGACGGAAGAACACTGAAGCTTTCTTT. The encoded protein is CAWSEGRKNTEAFF. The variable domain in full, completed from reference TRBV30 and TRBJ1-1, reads SQTIHQWPATLVQPVGSPLSLECTVEGTSNPNLYWYRQAAGRGLQLLFYSVGIGQISSEVPQNLSASRPQDRQFILSSKKLLLSDSGFYLCAWSEGRKNTEAFFGQGTRLTVV.

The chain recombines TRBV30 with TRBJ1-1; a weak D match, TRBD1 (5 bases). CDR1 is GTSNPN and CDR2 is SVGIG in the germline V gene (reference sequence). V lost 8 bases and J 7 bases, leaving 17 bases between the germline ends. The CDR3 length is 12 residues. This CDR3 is CAGTGGDREAFF. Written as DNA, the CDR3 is TGTGCCGGCACTGGGGGAGATCGTGAAGCTTTCTTT.